One TCR beta chain is described in this entry. Its cognate antigen has yet to be identified. Nothing much larger sits one base from this clone, and base qualities are not available. Spanning cysteine to phenylalanine, the CDR3 consists of 14 amino acids. The kept DNA is CDR3 alone, 42 bases in frame from the first base. The germline V gene (reference sequence) supplies CDR1 WNHNN and CDR2 SYGVQD. Between the V and J ends, shortened by 3 bases and 4 bases respectively, the junction contains 12 bases. The data belong to a study of identifying expanded T cells in peripheral blood (dated by TCRdb to between 2017 and 2020). For the study in its entirety: Four technical replicates, made by sequencing separate aliquots from the same pool of genomic DNA, were compared pairwise.

TCRbeta CDR3 regions were profiled with the immunoSEQ Assay using bias-controlled multiplex PCR amplification of genomic DNA. In the authors' own workflow: To quantify the absolute abundance of each unique TCRbeta CDR3 region, the sequences were collapsed and filtered. Differential abundance was assessed using a binomial (Fisher-equivalent) model and a beta-binomial model in which time-dependent variance fitted from healthy donors was added. Any clone with fewer than 5 combined templates was excluded, and a clone was called differentially abundant if its Benjamini-Hochberg FDR was below 0.01. The form v = (b*log(k)+a)^2 was used to model beta-binomial variance as a function of total template count across the two samples. The source is immuneACCESS, and TCRdb retained only in-frame sequences with V and J called. Part of the clones is not carried over; for the studies checked, unresolved V genes explain less than half of this, and the remainder is unexplained. V, J and clone size are taken as reported in that table, and D and trimming were inferred from the DNA itself. The sample table lists under 150,000 clones, roughly 82% of them with a count of one. Roughly 3.3% of the sample lies in the top ten.

During the collection period, no immune events, such as infections, were documented for the healthy donors. Blood repertoires from healthy donors were used as a training cohort for calibrating time-dependent variance in a beta-binomial model of differential abundance of T-cell clones. The training cohort comprised roughly ten healthy donors, 3 female and 7 male. The donors were between roughly 29 and 65 years old, with an average age of 43 years. Whole blood, obtained from a commercial supplier, was collected from each healthy donor at three time points spaced two weeks apart. For immunosequencing, genomic DNA was extracted from whole blood that had not been sorted. Overall study results and their limits: Variance in clone template counts between roughly two-week samples significantly increased with total template count across all healthy donors. The binomial model flagged 0.9 to 1.5 differentially abundant clones between technical replicates but 15 to 17 over roughly 2 weeks and roughly 20 over approximately four weeks. The authors expected biological variance in healthy repertoires might increase further over much longer intervals such as months to years. The beta-binomial model significantly reduced the number of clones called differentially abundant and the false-positive rate across all healthy-donor time intervals.

This receptor was taken from a person aged 18-70 years in good health. Sequencing input: blood. The chain uses TRBV10-1 and TRBJ1-2; the D gene remains uncertain. The CDR3 amino acid sequence is: CASSDRTSIYGYTF. The DNA reads TGCGCCAGCAGTGATAGGACCTCGATCTATGGCTACACCTTC.